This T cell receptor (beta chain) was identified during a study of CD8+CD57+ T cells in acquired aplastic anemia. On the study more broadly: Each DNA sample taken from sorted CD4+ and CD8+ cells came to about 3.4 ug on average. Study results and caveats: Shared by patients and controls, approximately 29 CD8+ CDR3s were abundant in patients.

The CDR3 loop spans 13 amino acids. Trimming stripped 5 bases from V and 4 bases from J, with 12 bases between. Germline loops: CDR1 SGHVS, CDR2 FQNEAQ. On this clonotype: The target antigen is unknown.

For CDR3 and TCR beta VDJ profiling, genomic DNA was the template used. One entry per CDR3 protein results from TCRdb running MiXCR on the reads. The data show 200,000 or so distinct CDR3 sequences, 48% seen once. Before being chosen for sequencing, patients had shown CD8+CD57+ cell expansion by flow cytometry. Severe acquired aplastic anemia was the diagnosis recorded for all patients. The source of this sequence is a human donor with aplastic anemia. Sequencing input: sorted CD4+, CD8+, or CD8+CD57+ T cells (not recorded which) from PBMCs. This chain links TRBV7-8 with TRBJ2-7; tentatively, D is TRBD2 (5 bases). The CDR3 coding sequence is TGTGCCAGCAGCCGACTATACCTTTACGAGCAGTACTTC. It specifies CASSRLYLYEQYF.